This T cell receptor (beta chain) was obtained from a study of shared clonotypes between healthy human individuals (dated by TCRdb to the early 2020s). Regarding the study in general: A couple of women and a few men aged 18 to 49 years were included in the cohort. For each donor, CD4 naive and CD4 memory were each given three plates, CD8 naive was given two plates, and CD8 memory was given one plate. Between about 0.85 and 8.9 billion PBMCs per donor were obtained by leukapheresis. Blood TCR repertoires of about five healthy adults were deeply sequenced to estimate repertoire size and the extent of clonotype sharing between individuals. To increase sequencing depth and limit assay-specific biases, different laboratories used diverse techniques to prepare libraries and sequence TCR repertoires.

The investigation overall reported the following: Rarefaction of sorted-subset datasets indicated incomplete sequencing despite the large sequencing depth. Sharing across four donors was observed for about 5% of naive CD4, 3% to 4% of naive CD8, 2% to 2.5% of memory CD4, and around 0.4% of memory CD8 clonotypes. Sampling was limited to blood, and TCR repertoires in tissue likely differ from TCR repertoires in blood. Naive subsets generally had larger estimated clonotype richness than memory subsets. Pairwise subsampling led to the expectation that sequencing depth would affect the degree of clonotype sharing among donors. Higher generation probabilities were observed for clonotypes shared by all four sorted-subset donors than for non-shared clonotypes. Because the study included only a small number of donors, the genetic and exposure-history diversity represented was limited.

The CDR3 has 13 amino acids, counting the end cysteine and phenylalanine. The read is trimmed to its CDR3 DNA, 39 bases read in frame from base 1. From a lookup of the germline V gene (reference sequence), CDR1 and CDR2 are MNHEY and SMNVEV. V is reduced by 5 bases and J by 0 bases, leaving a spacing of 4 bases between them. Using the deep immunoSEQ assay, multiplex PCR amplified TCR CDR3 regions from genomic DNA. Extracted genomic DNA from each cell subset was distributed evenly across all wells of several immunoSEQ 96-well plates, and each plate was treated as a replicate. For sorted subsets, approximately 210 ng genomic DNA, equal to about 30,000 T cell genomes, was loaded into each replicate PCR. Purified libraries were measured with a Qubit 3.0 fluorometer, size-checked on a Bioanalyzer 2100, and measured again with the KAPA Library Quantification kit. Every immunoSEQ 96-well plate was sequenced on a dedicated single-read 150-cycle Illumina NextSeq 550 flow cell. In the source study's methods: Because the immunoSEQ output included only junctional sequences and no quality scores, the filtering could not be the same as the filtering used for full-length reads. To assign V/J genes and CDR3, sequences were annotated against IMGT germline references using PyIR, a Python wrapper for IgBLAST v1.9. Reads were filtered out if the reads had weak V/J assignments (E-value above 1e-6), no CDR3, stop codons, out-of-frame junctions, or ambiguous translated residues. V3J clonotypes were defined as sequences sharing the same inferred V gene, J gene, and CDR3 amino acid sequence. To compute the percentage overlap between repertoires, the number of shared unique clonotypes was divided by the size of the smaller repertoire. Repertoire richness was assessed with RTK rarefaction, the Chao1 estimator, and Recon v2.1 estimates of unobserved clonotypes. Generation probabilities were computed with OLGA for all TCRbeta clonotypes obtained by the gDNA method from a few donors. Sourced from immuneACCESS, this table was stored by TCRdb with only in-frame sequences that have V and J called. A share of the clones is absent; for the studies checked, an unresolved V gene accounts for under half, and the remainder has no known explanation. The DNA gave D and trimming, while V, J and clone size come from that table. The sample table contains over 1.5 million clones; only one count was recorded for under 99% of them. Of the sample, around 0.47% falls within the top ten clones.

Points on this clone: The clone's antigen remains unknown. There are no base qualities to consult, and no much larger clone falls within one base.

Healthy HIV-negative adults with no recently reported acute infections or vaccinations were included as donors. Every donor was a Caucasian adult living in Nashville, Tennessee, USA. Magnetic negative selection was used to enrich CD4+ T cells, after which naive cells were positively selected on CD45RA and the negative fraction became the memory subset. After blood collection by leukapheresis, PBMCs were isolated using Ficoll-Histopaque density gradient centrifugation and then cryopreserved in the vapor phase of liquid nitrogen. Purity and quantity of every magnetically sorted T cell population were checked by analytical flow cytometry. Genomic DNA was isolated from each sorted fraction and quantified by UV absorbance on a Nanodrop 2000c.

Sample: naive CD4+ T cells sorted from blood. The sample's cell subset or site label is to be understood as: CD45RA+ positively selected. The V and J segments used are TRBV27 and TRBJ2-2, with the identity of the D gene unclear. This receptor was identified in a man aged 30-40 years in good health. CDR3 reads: CASSRTNTGELFF. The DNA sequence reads TGTGCCAGCAGTCGGACGAACACCGGGGAGCTGTTTTTT.